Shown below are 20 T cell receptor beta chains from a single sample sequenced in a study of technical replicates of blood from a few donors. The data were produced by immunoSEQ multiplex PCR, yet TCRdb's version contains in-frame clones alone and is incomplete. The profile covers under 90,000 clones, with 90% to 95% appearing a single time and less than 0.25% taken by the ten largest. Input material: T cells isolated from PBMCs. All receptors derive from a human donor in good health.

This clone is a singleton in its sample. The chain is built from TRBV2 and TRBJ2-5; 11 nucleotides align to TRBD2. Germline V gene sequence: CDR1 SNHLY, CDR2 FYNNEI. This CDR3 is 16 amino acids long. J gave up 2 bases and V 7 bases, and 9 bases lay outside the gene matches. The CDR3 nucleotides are TGTGCCAGCACGCTAATGGGACTAGCGGAACAAGAGACCCAGTACTTC. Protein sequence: CASTLMGLAEQETQYF.

The CDR3 protein is CASSTRDNSHNEQFF. CDR3 DNA: TGTGCCAGCAGCACCCGGGACAACAGCCACAATGAGCAGTTCTTC. The V gene is TRBV5-4, the J gene TRBJ2-1, with D maybe TRBD1 (6 bases). Germline V gene data show CDR1 as SGHNT and CDR2 as YYREEE (reference sequence). The length of the CDR3 is 15 residues. V lost 4 bases and J 5 bases, leaving 16 bases between the germline ends.

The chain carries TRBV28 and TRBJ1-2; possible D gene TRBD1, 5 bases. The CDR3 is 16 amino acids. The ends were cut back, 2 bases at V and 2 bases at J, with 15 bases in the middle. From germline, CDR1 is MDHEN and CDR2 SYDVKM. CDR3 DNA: TGTGCCAGCAGTTTACCCGGAGGGGAGAGAAACTATGGCTACACCTTC. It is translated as CASSLPGGERNYGYTF.

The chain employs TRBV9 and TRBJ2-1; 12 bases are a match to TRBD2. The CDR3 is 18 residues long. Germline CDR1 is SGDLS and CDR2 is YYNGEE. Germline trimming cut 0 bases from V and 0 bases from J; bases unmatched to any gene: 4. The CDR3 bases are TGTGCCAGCAGCGTAGACCCTAGCGGGGGGGCCTCCTACAATGAGCAGTTCTTC. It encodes CASSVDPSGGASYNEQFF.

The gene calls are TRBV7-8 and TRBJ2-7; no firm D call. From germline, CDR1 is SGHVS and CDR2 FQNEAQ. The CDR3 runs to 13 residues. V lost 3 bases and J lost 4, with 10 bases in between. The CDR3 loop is CASSLGVRYEQYF. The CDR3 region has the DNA TGTGCCAGCAGCTTGGGCGTTAGATACGAGCAGTACTTC.

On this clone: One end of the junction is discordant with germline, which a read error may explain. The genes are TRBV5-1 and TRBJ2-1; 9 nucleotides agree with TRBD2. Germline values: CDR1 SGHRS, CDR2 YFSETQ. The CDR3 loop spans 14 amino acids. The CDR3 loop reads CVSRSAGGINEQFF. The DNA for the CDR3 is TGCGTCAGCAGGTCAGCGGGGGGTATCAATGAGCAGTTCTTC. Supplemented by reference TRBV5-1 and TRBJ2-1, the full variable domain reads KAGVTQTPRYLIKTRGQQVTLSCSPISGHRSVSWYQQTPGQGLQFLFEYFSETQRNKGNFPGRFSGRQFSNSRSEMNVSTLELGDSALYLCVSRSAGGINEQFFGPGTRLTVL.

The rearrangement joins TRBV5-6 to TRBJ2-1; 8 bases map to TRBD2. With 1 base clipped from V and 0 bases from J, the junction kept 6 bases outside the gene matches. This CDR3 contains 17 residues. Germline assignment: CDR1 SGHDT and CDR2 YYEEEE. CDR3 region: CASSLLLAGSSYNEQFF. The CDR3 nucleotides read TGTGCCAGCAGCTTGTTGCTAGCGGGCAGCTCCTACAATGAGCAGTTCTTC. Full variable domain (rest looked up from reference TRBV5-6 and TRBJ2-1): DAGVTQSPTHLIKTRGQQVTLRCSPKSGHDTVSWYQQALGQGPQFIFQYYEEEERQRGNFPDRFSGHQFPNYSSELNVNALLLGDSALYLCASSLLLAGSSYNEQFFGPGTRLTVL.

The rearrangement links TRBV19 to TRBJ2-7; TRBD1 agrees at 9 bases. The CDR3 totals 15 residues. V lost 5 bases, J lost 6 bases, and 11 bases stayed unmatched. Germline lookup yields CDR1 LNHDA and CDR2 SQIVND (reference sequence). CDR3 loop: CASSPATGGKGEQYF. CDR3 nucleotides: TGTGCCAGTAGTCCAGCGACAGGGGGTAAGGGCGAGCAGTACTTC.

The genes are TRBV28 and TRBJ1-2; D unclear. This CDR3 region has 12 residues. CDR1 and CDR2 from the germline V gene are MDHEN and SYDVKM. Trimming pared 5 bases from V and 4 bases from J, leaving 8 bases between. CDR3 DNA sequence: TGTGCCAGCAGTCCAATGGCCTATGGCTACACCTTC. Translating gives CASSPMAYGYTF.

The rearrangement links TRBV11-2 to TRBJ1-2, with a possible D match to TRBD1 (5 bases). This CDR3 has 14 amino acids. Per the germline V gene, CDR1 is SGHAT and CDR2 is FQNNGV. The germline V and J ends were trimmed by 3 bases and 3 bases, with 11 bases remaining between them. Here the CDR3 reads CASSFGGDHYGYTF. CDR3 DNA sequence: TGTGCCAGCAGCTTCGGAGGGGACCACTATGGCTACACCTTC.

The CDR3 sequence: CASNPTGGEGYTF. The CDR3 DNA follows: TGTGCCAGCAACCCGACAGGGGGGGAAGGCTACACCTTC. The J gene is TRBJ1-2, the V gene TRBV5-6; 9 nucleotides align to TRBD1. The V gene end was trimmed by 6 bases and the J gene end by 8 bases; junction bases not matched to a gene: 8. The CDR3 length is 13 residues. CDR1 and CDR2 (germline): SGHDT, YYEEEE.

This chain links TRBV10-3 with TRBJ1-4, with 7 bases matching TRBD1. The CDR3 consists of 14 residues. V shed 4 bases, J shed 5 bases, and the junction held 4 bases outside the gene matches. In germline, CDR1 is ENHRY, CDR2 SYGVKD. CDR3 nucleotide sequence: TGTGCCATCAGTGGGGGACAGCCAAATGAAAAACTGTTTTTT. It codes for CAISGGQPNEKLFF.

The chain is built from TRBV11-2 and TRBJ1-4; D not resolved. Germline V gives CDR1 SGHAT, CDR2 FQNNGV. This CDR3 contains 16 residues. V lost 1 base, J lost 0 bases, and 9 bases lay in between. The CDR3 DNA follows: TGTGCCAGCAGCTTAGTTCGCGGGACAACTAATGAAAAACTGTTTTTT. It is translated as CASSLVRGTTNEKLFF.

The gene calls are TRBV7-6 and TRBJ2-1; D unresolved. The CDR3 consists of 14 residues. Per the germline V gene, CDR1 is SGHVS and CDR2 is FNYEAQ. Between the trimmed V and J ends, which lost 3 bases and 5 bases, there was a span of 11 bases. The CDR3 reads CASSFLSLHNEQFF. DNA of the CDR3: TGTGCCAGCAGCTTTCTCTCCCTTCACAATGAGCAGTTCTTC. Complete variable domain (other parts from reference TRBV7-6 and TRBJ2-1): GAGVSQSPRYKVTKRGQDVALRCDPISGHVSLYWYRQALGQGPEFLTYFNYEAQQDKSGLPNDRFSAERPEGSISTLTIQRTEQRDSAMYRCASSFLSLHNEQFFGPGTRLTVL.

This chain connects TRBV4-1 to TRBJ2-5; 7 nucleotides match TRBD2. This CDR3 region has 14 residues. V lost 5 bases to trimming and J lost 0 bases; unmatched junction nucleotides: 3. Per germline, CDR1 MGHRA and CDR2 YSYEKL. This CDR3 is CASSSGLNQETQYF. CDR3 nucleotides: TGCGCCAGCAGCTCGGGACTAAACCAAGAGACCCAGTACTTC.

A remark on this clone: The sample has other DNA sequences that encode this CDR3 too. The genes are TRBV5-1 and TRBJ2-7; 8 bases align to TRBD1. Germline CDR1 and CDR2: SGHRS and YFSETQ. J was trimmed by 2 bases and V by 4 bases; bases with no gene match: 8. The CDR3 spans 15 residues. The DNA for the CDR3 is TGCGCCAGCAGCCTCGGACAGGGACGAGCCTACGAGCAGTACTTC. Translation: CASSLGQGRAYEQYF.

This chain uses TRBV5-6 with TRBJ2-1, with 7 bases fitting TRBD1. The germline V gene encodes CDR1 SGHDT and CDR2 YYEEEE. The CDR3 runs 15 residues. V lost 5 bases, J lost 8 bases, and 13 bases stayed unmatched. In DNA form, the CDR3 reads TGTGCCAGCAGTTATAGACAGGGTATATACGATGAGCAGTTCTTC. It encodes CASSYRQGIYDEQFF.

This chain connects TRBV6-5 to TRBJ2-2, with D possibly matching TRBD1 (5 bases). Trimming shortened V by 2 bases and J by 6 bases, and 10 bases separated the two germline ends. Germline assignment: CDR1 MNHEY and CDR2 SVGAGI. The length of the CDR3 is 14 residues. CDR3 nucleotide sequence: TGTGCCAGCAGTTACAGGGGTGGTCCCGGGGAGCTGTTTTTT. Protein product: CASSYRGGPGELFF.

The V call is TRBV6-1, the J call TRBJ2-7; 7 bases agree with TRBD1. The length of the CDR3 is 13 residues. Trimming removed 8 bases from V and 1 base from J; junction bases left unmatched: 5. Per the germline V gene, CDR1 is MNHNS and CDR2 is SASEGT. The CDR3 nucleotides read TGTGCCAGCCTATGGGGACAGTCCTACGAGCAGTACTTC. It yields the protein CASLWGQSYEQYF.

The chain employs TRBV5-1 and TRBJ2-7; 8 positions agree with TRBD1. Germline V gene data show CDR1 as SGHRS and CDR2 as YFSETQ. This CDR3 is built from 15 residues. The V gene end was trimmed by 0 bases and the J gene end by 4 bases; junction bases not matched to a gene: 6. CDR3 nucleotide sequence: TGCGCCAGCAGCTTGGTGACAGGGGCCGGGTACGAGCAGTACTTC. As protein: CASSLVTGAGYEQYF.